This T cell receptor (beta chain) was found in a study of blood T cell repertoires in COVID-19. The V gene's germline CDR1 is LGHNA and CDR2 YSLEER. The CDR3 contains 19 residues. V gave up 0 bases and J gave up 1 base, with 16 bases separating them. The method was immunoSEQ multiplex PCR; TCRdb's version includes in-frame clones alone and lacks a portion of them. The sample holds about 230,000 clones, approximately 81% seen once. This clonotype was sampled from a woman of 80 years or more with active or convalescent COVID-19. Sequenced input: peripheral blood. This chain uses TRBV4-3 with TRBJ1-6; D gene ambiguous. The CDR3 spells CASSQDPHEAGSYNSPLHF. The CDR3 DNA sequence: TGCGCCAGCAGCCAAGATCCGCACGAGGCCGGGTCCTATAATTCACCCCTCCACTTT.